The 7 T cell receptor beta chains given below trace back to one sample, sequenced in a study of lung T cells in sarcoidosis with Löfgren's syndrome. One entry per CDR3 protein results from TCRdb running MiXCR on the reads. This table has 60,000 to 70,000 distinct CDR3 sequences, over 20% appearing once. The specimen was CD4+ T cells from PBMCs. The receptors were gathered from a human donor with sarcoidosis (Löfgren's syndrome or another form), or a control subject (not recorded which).

This clonotype was picked up many times. The CDR3 DNA is TGTGCCAGCAGTCGGGACAGTTACGAGCAGTACTTC. It encodes CASSRDSYEQYF. J is TRBJ2-7 and V is TRBV6-1, with 7 bases fitting TRBD1. The V gene's germline CDR1 is MNHNS and CDR2 SASEGT. Trimming took 5 bases from V and 4 from J; bases not matched to a gene: 2. The length of the CDR3 is 12 residues.

By share, this clonotype counts as medium-sized. V and J are TRBV6-2 or TRBV6-3 and TRBJ2-7; D may be TRBD1 (6 bases). This CDR3 comprises 13 residues. From germline, CDR1 is MNHEY and CDR2 SVGEGT. The V gene lost 6 bases and the J gene lost 7 bases, with 16 bases spanning the gap. Here the CDR3 DNA reads TGTGCCAGCAGATACGGACAGACGTTGGAGCAGTACGTC. Residues: CASRYGQTLEQYV.

In this sample, this clonotype turned up many times. The rearrangement uses TRBV6-1 and TRBJ2-1, with 12 bases fitting TRBD2. This CDR3 contains 20 residues. The J segment lost 5 bases and the V segment lost 9 bases, leaving 23 bases of the junction unmatched. Germline loops: CDR1 MNHNS, CDR2 SASEGT. The CDR3 spells CASQQGALAGGPFVHNEQFF. The CDR3 DNA follows: TGTGCCAGTCAGCAGGGGGCTCTAGCGGGAGGGCCGTTTGTTCACAATGAGCAGTTCTTC.

V gene TRBV10-2 combines with J gene TRBJ2-2, with unresolved D. This CDR3 has 14 amino acids. V was clipped by 0 bases and J by 4 bases, with 6 bases between them. Germline V gene sequence: CDR1 WSHSY, CDR2 SAAADI. CDR3 bases: TGCGCCAGCAGTGAGTCCCCCCGCACCGGGGAGCTGTTTTTT. It translates to CASSESPRTGELFF.

At least ten counts were recorded for this clonotype. The V and J genes are TRBV6-6 and TRBJ2-5; D not certain. V was shortened by 0 bases and J by 1 base, with 6 bases between the two germline ends. The V gene's germline CDR1 is MNHNY and CDR2 SVGAGI (reference sequence). The CDR3 runs 14 residues. In DNA form, the CDR3 reads TGTGCCAGCAGTTACTCGCCAGGCCAAGAGACCCAGTACTTC. Translation gives CASSYSPGQETQYF.

This clonotype has more than one count but fewer than ten. An end of the junction differs from the germline gene, which may be a read error. This chain links TRBV12-3 or TRBV12-4 with TRBJ1-3, with D unclear. CDR3 length: 14 amino acids. The CDR3 reads CAGSFADSGNTIYF. CDR3 DNA: TGTGCCGGCAGTTTCGCCGACTCTGGAAACACCATATATTTT.

On this clonotype itself: Being one base from a much bigger clone, this may be a read error. The gene calls are TRBV18 and TRBJ2-5, with D uncertain. Germline assignment: CDR1 KGHSH and CDR2 LQKENI. The CDR3 spans 14 residues. In DNA, the CDR3 is TGTGCCAGCTCACCATTACAGAACCAAGAGACCCGGTACTTC. Amino acid sequence: CASSPLQNQETRYF.